Each of the 23 T cell receptor beta chains below was sequenced from the same sample in a study of blood T cell repertoires in COVID-19 (dated by TCRdb to 2018 to 2020). Receptor libraries were prepared by the immunoSEQ multiplex PCR assay. The immuneACCESS repertoire file appears here via TCRdb, limited to in-frame rearrangements. These files lack a portion of the clones; in checked studies, under half of the deficit traces to unresolved V genes, and the cause of the others is not known. The sample has a few hundred thousand clones on record, nearly 90% of them singletons. About 1% of the sample is held by the ten biggest clonotypes. Specimen: PBMCs or T cells enriched from blood (not recorded which). The origin of the receptors is a woman in her twenties or thirties who had recovered from COVID-19.

The CDR3, as DNA: TGTGCCAGCAGCAACCCCGGACAGGGTGAGCGGCGTGGCTACACCTTC. Translating it yields CASSNPGQGERRGYTF. The chain links TRBV2 to TRBJ1-2; 8 bases map to TRBD1. Germline V lookup: CDR1 SNHLY, CDR2 FYNNEI. The CDR3 has 16 amino acids. V lost 6 bases, J lost 7 bases, and 16 bases stayed unmatched.

The CDR3 is CASSYGRDYTDTQYF. The CDR3 nucleotides are TGTGCCAGCAGTTACGGAAGGGACTACACAGATACGCAGTATTTT. The chain carries TRBV6-2 or TRBV6-3 and TRBJ2-3, with 7 positions matching TRBD2. The CDR3 extends over 15 amino acids. From germline, CDR1 is MNHEY and CDR2 SVGEGT. V lost 2 bases and J lost 2; bases outside the gene matches: 4.

The chain is built from TRBV7-8 and TRBJ2-7, with 8 bases aligning to TRBD1. With 2 bases clipped from V and 5 bases from J, the junction kept 17 bases outside the gene matches. Germline V gives CDR1 SGHVS, CDR2 FQNEAQ. CDR3 length equals 18 residues. The CDR3 is CASSLTRWGQGAINEQYF. The CDR3, as DNA: TGTGCCAGCAGCTTAACTCGGTGGGGGCAGGGGGCTATCAACGAGCAGTACTTC.

Here the CDR3 reads CASSLYSQGYTF. The CDR3 DNA is TGTGCCAGCAGCTTGTACAGTCAGGGCTACACCTTC. V usage is TRBV5-6 and J usage is TRBJ1-2; no clear D. Trimming pared 1 base from V and 8 bases from J, leaving 9 bases between. Germline loops: CDR1 SGHDT, CDR2 YYEEEE. This CDR3 spans 12 amino acids.

The chain is built from TRBV7-9 and TRBJ2-5, with TRBD1 matching 7 bases. The J segment lost 2 bases and the V segment lost 9 bases, leaving 15 bases of the junction unmatched. The length of the CDR3 is 16 residues. CDR1 is SEHNR, CDR2 FQNEAQ, per germline (reference sequence). Here the CDR3 DNA reads TGTGCCAGTGAAACCCCGGGACAGATGAAACAAGAGACCCAGTACTTC. As protein: CASETPGQMKQETQYF. Based on the CDR3 plus reference TRBV7-9 and TRBJ2-5, the full variable domain is DTGVSQNPRHKITKRGQNVTFRCDPISEHNRLYWYRQTLGQGPEFLTYFQNEAQLEKSRLLSDRFSAERPKGSFSTLEIQRTEQGDSAMYLCASETPGQMKQETQYFGPGTRLLVL.

V and J are TRBV6-5 and TRBJ2-3; a possible D gene is TRBD1 (6 bases). The CDR3 spans 15 residues. V dropped 2 bases and J dropped 1 base, with 10 bases sitting between them. Germline values: CDR1 MNHEY, CDR2 SVGAGI. The DNA of the CDR3 is TGTGCCAGCAGTTACGGTCAGGGGCGCACAGATACGCAGTATTTT. The encoded protein is CASSYGQGRTDTQYF.

The chain combines TRBV29-1 with TRBJ2-1; 12 nucleotides align to TRBD1. From germline, CDR1 is SQVTM and CDR2 ANQGSEA. This CDR3 has 13 amino acids. J was trimmed by 10 bases and V by 3 bases; bases with no gene match: 4. The CDR3 region has the DNA TGCAGCGTTGACGGGACAGGGGGCTGGGAGCAGTTCTTC. It is translated as CSVDGTGGWEQFF.

The chain uses TRBV5-1 and TRBJ2-5; 13 nucleotides agree with TRBD2. Trimming at V came to 0 bases and at J to 4 bases, leaving 3 bases not matched to a gene. The CDR3 is made up of 16 amino acids. Looked up from germline, CDR1 is SGHRS and CDR2 is YFSETQ. The DNA for the CDR3 is TGCGCCAGCAGCTTGGGGACTAGCGGGAGAGGAGAGACCCAGTACTTC. Translating gives CASSLGTSGRGETQYF.

Of note for this clone: Other DNA sequences in this sample translate to the same CDR3. The chain recombines TRBV19 with TRBJ1-5; no clear D. V was cut by 3 bases and J by 0 bases, with 6 bases left in between. The germline V gene encodes CDR1 LNHDA and CDR2 SQIVND (reference sequence). The CDR3 loop spans 14 amino acids. The CDR3 sequence: CASSIRDSNQPQHF. Here the CDR3 DNA reads TGTGCCAGTAGTATTCGGGATAGCAATCAGCCCCAGCATTTT.

This clone was counted once. The genes are TRBV19 and TRBJ1-2, with D unclear. This CDR3 contains 13 residues. V lost 3 bases and J lost 4, with 9 bases in between. The germline V gene has CDR1 LNHDA and CDR2 SQIVND (reference sequence). CDR3 residues: CASSISPGYGYTF. CDR3 nucleotide sequence: TGTGCCAGTAGTATTTCGCCAGGCTATGGCTACACCTTC.

The chain joins TRBV21-1 to TRBJ1-2; the table calls TRBD1, which could not be checked here. TRBV21-1 counts as a pseudogene. This CDR3 region has 13 residues. The CDR3 region is CASRSNSVYGYTF. The DNA for the CDR3 is TGTGCCAGCAGATCCAACAGTGTCTATGGCTACACCTTC.

This chain connects TRBV11-3 to TRBJ1-3; no clear D. Germline assignment: CDR1 SGHNT and CDR2 YENEEA. Trimming took off 0 bases at V and 7 bases at J, with 10 bases between the two ends. The CDR3 extends over 14 amino acids. The CDR3: CASSLEDRVNTIYF. CDR3 nucleotide sequence: TGTGCCAGCAGCTTAGAGGATCGGGTCAACACCATATATTTT.

This chain connects TRBV5-1 to TRBJ2-1; D remains ambiguous. CDR1 SGHRS and CDR2 YFSETQ come from the germline V gene. The CDR3 is 13 amino acids. The V and J ends lost 4 bases and 7 bases respectively, with 12 bases between them. CDR3 loop: CASSPPSENEQFF. The CDR3 bases are TGCGCCAGCAGCCCTCCTTCGGAGAATGAGCAGTTCTTC.

The chain joins TRBV10-2 to TRBJ2-2, with D unclear. Germline CDR1 is WSHSY and CDR2 is SAAADI. Trimming pared 0 bases from V and 6 bases from J, leaving 5 bases between. The CDR3 length is 13 residues. The CDR3 reads CASSESSPGELFF. The CDR3 nucleotides read TGCGCCAGCAGTGAGTCTAGTCCCGGGGAGCTGTTTTTT.

The count of this clone is one. CDR3 sequence reads: CASSLTLVTNTQYF. CDR3 nucleotides: TGTGCCAGCAGTTTAACCCTCGTTACTAATACGCAGTATTTT. This sequence joins TRBV27 and TRBJ2-3; D unresolved. Germline CDR1 is MNHEY and CDR2 is SMNVEV (reference sequence). Trimming cost V 2 bases and J 7 bases, with 13 bases left between them. This CDR3 region has 14 residues.

V is TRBV6-5 and J is TRBJ1-1, with TRBD1 as a possible D gene (5 bases). The CDR3 runs to 15 residues. Germline-derived CDR1 and CDR2 are MNHEY and SVGAGI. Trimming took off 9 bases at V and 8 bases at J, with 25 bases between the two ends. Here the CDR3 DNA reads TGTGCCAGACGCCCCGTCGCGGGGGTTGGAGAAGAAGCTTTCTTT. The encoded protein is CARRPVAGVGEEAFF.

The table lists this clone with a count of one. V gene TRBV15 combines with J gene TRBJ1-3; D possibly corresponds to TRBD1 (6 bases). V lost 1 base and J lost 0, with 7 bases in between. The CDR3 is 15 amino acids. Germline lookup yields CDR1 LNHNV and CDR2 YYDKDF (reference sequence). Here the CDR3 reads CATSRGQVSGNTIYF. The CDR3 DNA reads as TGTGCCACCAGCAGAGGACAGGTCTCTGGAAACACCATATATTTT.

As to this clone: This same CDR3 is encoded by further DNA sequences in the sample. The V and J genes are TRBV5-6 and TRBJ1-1; TRBD1 might be the D (6 bases). With 2 bases removed from V and 3 bases from J, the gap between germline ends came to 11 bases. Germline V gene sequence: CDR1 SGHDT, CDR2 YYEEEE. This CDR3 has 14 amino acids. The CDR3, as DNA: TGTGCCAGCAGCTTAGGGGGGGACGACACTGAAGCTTTCTTT. Its protein product is CASSLGGDDTEAFF. Complete variable domain (other parts from reference TRBV5-6 and TRBJ1-1): DAGVTQSPTHLIKTRGQQVTLRCSPKSGHDTVSWYQQALGQGPQFIFQYYEEEERQRGNFPDRFSGHQFPNYSSELNVNALLLGDSALYLCASSLGGDDTEAFFGQGTRLTVV.

CDR3 DNA: TGTGCCTGGAGGTCTCGAGAGACCCAGTACTTC. Protein sequence: CAWRSRETQYF. The chain joins TRBV30 to TRBJ2-5; D is unclear. The V end was cut by 3 bases, the J end by 4 bases, with 6 bases between. Per the germline V gene, CDR1 is GTSNPN and CDR2 is SVGIG (reference sequence). The CDR3 loop spans 11 amino acids.

The chain carries TRBV12-3 or TRBV12-4 and TRBJ1-2; no firm D call. The CDR3 is 13 amino acids. Trimming shortened V by 3 bases and J by 3 bases, and 8 bases separated the two germline ends. The CDR3 region has the DNA TGTGCCAGCAGTTTTTCGGGGTACTATGGCTACACCTTC. Translating it yields CASSFSGYYGYTF.

V usage is TRBV19 and J usage is TRBJ2-7, with D perhaps matching TRBD1 (6 bases). V lost 8 bases to trimming and J lost 3 bases, with 17 bases between them. The CDR3 length is 14 residues. The germline V gene has CDR1 LNHDA and CDR2 SQIVND (reference sequence). For the CDR3, the DNA is TGTGCCAGTGCCTCCGGGACACCAATCTACGAGCAGTACTTC. The encoded protein is CASASGTPIYEQYF.

This clone showed up just once. V usage is TRBV27 and J usage is TRBJ2-3; 7 bases align to TRBD2. The CDR3 has 14 residues. Germline V CDR1 and CDR2: MNHEY, SMNVEV (reference sequence). Trimming took 6 bases from V and 1 from J; bases not matched to a gene: 4. CDR3 in DNA: TGTGCCAGCAGGATCCGGGGGGGCACAGATACGCAGTATTTT. It is translated as CASRIRGGTDTQYF.

This rearrangement joins TRBV23-1 to TRBJ2-7; D gene uncertain. TRBV23-1 is flagged as an ORF with uncertain function. Trimming pared 2 bases from V and 9 bases from J, leaving 14 bases between. The length of the CDR3 is 13 residues. The CDR3 DNA sequence: TGCGCCAGCAGTCAAGGGCTCCGAGTCGCGCAGTACTTC. It specifies CASSQGLRVAQYF.